This T cell receptor beta chain appears in the sequencing data of a study of spatial heterogeneity in lung cancer. Points from the study as a whole: Whereas they appeared in blood less at follow-up, ubiquitous expanded tumor TCRs appeared there more at resection.

Ten or more counts support this clonotype. The antigen remains undetermined. V shed 2 bases and J 7 bases; nucleotides not matched to a gene: 11. The CDR3 runs 17 residues. Germline assignment: CDR1 LGHDT and CDR2 YNNKEL (reference sequence). This sample's time point: sample taken at primary tumor resection. Whole RNA, which was extracted from tumor, nontumor lung tissue or frozen PBMC, was sequenced without any cell sorting. TCRdb re-derived calls from the 5' RACE reads in MiXCR, one entry per CDR3 protein. This sample has over 50,000 distinct CDR3 sequences, with 6.3% found just once. The TCR comes from a female donor with early-stage non-small cell lung cancer. The V gene is TRBV3-1, the J gene TRBJ2-1; 10 positions agree with TRBD2. Material: PBMCs, obtained at surgery. The chain's CDR3 is CASSQRVLAGNLNEQFF. CDR3 bases: TGTGCCAGCAGCCAAAGAGTACTAGCGGGAAATTTGAATGAGCAGTTCTTC.